This TCR beta chain was observed in a study of Graves' ophthalmopathy and Graves' hyperthyroidism (dated by TCRdb to the late 2010s). Turning to the overall study: Peripheral blood was collected before any treatment was given, at the time of initial diagnosis. TCR beta repertoire signatures were used to distinguish Graves' ophthalmopathy from Graves' hyperthyroidism and to predict progression to ophthalmopathy. In total, 135 blood samples were TCR-sequenced: 43 ophthalmopathy, around 75 hyperthyroidism and some 17 hyperthyroidism-to-ophthalmopathy patients. To explore V-J signatures that separate ophthalmopathy from hyperthyroidism, a discovery set of about a hundred patients was enrolled, consisting of more than 40 with ophthalmopathy and some 56 with stable hyperthyroidism. An independent validation cohort was composed of 18 to 20 hyperthyroidism patients and around 16 patients who later progressed from hyperthyroidism to ophthalmopathy. In more than 5 hyperthyroidism patients, the T-cell repertoire of thyroid tissue was compared with the T-cell repertoire of blood. Following sampling, methimazole starting at 30 mg daily was administered to hyperthyroidism patients, and high-dose intravenous methylprednisolone was administered to ophthalmopathy patients. The 100 discovery patients were randomly split 7:3 into training and test sets.

What the research found in general, with its limitations: Sample size was not predetermined statistically, and investigators were not blinded to group allocation. The 13-signature model separated ophthalmopathy from stable hyperthyroidism with about 86% sensitivity and approximately 83% specificity in cross-validation, and 80%/75% in the test set. Most expanded thyroid clonotypes with a frequency above 0.001 also appeared in blood, which suggests that blood repertoires may reflect the immune response in the thyroid. In validation, the model predicted ophthalmopathy progression with about 71% sensitivity and roughly 72% specificity; 12 predicted patients were CT-confirmed with GO in a median of around 6.5 months.

V has 5 bases trimmed and J has 5 bases trimmed; junction bases matching no gene number 6. The CDR3 holds 13 amino acids from the cysteine to the phenylalanine. CDR3 DNA is the only sequence kept; it has 39 bases, read in frame from the first base. This clonotype was picked up a small number of times. Its cognate antigen has yet to be identified. No base-level quality is on record; no much larger clone is a single base apart. For repertoire sequencing, TCR beta CDR3 regions were amplified from RNA transcripts. The first round was an RT-PCR using HTBI primers with the Qiagen OneStep RT-PCR kit, and this first round was followed by a second-round multiplex PCR, then size selection and purification. Sequencing of the libraries was carried out on an Illumina HiSeq2000 in paired-end mode with 100 bp reads. In the authors' own workflow: Reads were processed with SOAPnuke, discarding reads with adapters, uncalled bases, mean Phred below 15, or no exact constant-primer or identifier match. COPE v1.2.5 was used to merge high-quality paired reads. Each unique nucleotide sequence was treated as a clonotype, and MiTCR v1.1 was used to align the clonotypes to the IMGT TRB V, D and J references. Only V-J combinations with frequency above 0.0001 were analysed, covering about 99% of repertoires. A TCR clonal expansion and chaos score per V-J combination was defined as the ratio of F50 clonal expansion to chaos observed in the TCRdist matrix. Welch's t-statistics and random forest were used to reduce features to more than ten V-J combinations, which were fed into a naive Bayes classifier. The similarity between thyroid and blood repertoires was quantified using the Morisita-Horn index. In-frame beta chains were kept once TCRdb had trimmed the public reads at Q25 with fastp and called clones with MiXCR. Records with the same CDR3 protein are collapsed into one entry carrying the most frequent genes and DNA. Here the V and J calls rest on TCRdb's processing, not on the authors' analysis. The sample profile shows roughly 500,000 distinct CDR3 sequences; 13% to 15% of them were found once. The ten top clones hold approximately 9.8% of the sample.

Ophthalmopathy patients had moderately to severely active disease, Clinical Activity Score of at least 3, NOSPECS grade of at least 4, and disease duration under 3 months. Patients were excluded if they had other autoimmune diseases, uncontrolled infections, pregnancy or lactation. Clinical symptoms, serum thyroxine, TRAb, thyroid ultrasound and orbital computed tomography were used for diagnosis. Ficoll-Paque density gradient centrifugation was used to isolate PBMCs from around 10 ml of fresh peripheral blood. Trizol reagent was used to extract the total RNA, and its quality was then checked on an Agilent 2100 Bioanalyzer.

The chain is assembled from TRBV12-3 or TRBV12-4 and TRBJ2-7, and TRBD1 matches 7 of the central bases. The sequence was obtained from a woman in her 30s with Graves' ophthalmopathy. Donor details come from another sample of the same person, matched by shared clones. Material: blood. The CDR3 in this case is CASSPTQGNEQYF. The nucleotide sequence reads TGTGCCAGCAGTCCCACACAGGGGAACGAGCAGTACTTC.